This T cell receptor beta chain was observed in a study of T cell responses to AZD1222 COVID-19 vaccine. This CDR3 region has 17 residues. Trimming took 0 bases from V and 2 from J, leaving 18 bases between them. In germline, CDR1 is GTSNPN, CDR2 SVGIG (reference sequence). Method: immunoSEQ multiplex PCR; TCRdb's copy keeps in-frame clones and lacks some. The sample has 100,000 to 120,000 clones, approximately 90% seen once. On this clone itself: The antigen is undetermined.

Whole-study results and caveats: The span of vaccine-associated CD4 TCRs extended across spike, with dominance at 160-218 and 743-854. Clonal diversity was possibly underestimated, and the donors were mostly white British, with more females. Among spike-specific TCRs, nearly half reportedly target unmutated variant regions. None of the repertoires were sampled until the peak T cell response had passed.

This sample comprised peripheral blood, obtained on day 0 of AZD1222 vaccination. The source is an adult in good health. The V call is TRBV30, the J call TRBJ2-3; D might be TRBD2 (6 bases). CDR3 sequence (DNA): TGTGCCTGGAGTGTAGGGCGGGGTCGAGACTTCACAGATACGCAGTATTTT. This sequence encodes CAWSVGRGRDFTDTQYF.